The rows below give T cell receptor beta chains drawn from one sample of a study of T cells in lung cancer brain metastases. Sequenced by immunoSEQ multiplex PCR; TCRdb stores in-frame clones only, minus some. The data show 4,400 or so clones, 70% to 90% seen once. The specimen sequenced was tumor tissue from the primary lung tumor. The receptors come from a woman in her 50s with non-small cell lung cancer. Both conserved end residues are trimmed from each CDR3.

V	J	CDR3
TRBV10-3	TRBJ2-3	AISAREASTDTQY
TRBV19	TRBJ1-1	ASRDPGTEAF
TRBV19	TRBJ2-3	ATTRGGRATDTQY
TRBV9	TRBJ2-3	ASSGAGGPDTQY
TRBV9	TRBJ1-4	ASSGGAEEEKLF
TRBV7-8	TRBJ2-5	ASSPDGEWETQY
TRBV19	TRBJ1-5	ASSPSGGVFYSNQPQH
TRBV12-5	TRBJ1-5	ASASGRLSNQPQH
TRBV7-9	TRBJ2-1	ASSPAGGPFEQF
TRBV10-3	TRBJ1-1	AISTIPNTEAF
TRBV7-6	TRBJ2-2	ASSNLRGSMNTGELF
TRBV6-5	TRBJ1-1	ASSYSTQARAF
TRBV5-1	TRBJ1-2	ASSLQGEHGYT
TRBV10-3	TRBJ2-5	AISEPVEYQETQY
TRBV13	TRBJ1-1	ASSLAPTGGTEAF
TRBV11-2	TRBJ1-4	ASSLVRAANEKLF
TRBV4-1	TRBJ2-5	ASSRGPTAQTLRETQY
TRBV5-6	TRBJ2-3	ASSLAPRTDTQY
TRBV9	TRBJ2-3	ASSVAVDSTDTQY
TRBV7-2	TRBJ2-1	ASSFGLAGNEQF
TRBV5-1	TRBJ2-2	ASSLVAGGPGELF
TRBV18	TRBJ2-5	ASSPGTQETQY
TRBV5-1	TRBJ2-1	ASSLDQGAYNEQF
TRBV9	TRBJ2-1	ASSVGTSSYNEQF
TRBV27	TRBJ2-2	ASSLTPQLYTGELF
TRBV11-3	TRBJ2-1	ASSQGPEREQF
TRBV15	TRBJ2-3	ATSPRGTSQGDTQY
TRBV5-4	TRBJ1-1	ASSLGTGEEPEAF
TRBV5-6	TRBJ1-4	ASSVVHDEKLF
TRBV18	TRBJ1-1	ASSTVRDTEAF
TRBV7-8	TRBJ1-4	ASSLGAAREKLF
TRBV5-1	TRBJ1-2	ASSVDRAGYT
TRBV6-5	TRBJ1-1	ASTSRGGQREAF
TRBV7-9	TRBJ2-4	ASSSGGDAKNIQY
TRBV19	TRBJ2-4	ASSIWGGGEENIQY
TRBV5-4	TRBJ2-2	ASSPSPGNSRVNTGELF
TRBV10-2	TRBJ2-5	ASLGGETQY
TRBV19	TRBJ1-2	ASTGTGEDYGYT
TRBV7-9	TRBJ2-1	ASSLGDSQQF
TRBV7-9	TRBJ1-4	ASSLAQGILNEKLF
TRBV19	TRBJ1-3	ASSIYLIRSGNTIY
TRBV7-9	TRBJ1-1	ASSLGNVGEAF
TRBV6-5	TRBJ2-1	ASSPWQDGNNEQF
TRBV5-1	TRBJ1-1	ASSQVLENTEAF
TRBV30	TRBJ2-5	AWSGGSGTQY
TRBV19	TRBJ2-1	ASSLGTSEYNEQF
TRBV5-1	TRBJ1-4	ASSPLTGPTNEKLF
TRBV27	TRBJ1-5	ASSPGLNQPQH
TRBV7-9	TRBJ2-1	ASSLASGGYNEQF
TRBV11-3	TRBJ2-1	ASSRGRWGSGSHEQF
TRBV30	TRBJ2-5	AWSVLGGLAGQETQY
TRBV29-1	TRBJ2-3	SVEGLAGGRDTQY
TRBV2	TRBJ1-2	ASMELLGANYGYT
TRBV19	TRBJ1-1	ASSIAYRAAEAF
TRBV11-3	TRBJ1-1	ASAWGGAFDTEAF
TRBV25-1	TRBJ1-3	ASRGPGNTIY
TRBV29-1	TRBJ1-3	SVDGVQGVSGNTIY